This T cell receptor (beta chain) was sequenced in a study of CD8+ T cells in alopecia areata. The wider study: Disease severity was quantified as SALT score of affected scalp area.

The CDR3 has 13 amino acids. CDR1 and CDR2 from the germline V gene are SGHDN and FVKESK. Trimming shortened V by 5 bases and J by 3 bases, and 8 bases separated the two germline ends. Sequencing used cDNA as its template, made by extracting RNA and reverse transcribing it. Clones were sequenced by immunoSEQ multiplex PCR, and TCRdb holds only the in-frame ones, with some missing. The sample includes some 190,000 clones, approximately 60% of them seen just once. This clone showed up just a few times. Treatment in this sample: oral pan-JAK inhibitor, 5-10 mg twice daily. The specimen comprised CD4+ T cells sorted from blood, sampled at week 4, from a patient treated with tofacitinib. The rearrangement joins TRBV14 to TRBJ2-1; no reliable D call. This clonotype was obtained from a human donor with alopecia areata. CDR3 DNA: TGTGCCAGCAGCTTGGGGTTCTACAATGAGCAGTTCTTC. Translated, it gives CASSLGFYNEQFF.